The clone carrying this TCR beta chain has just a few counts. Germline V lookup: CDR1 SEHNR, CDR2 FQNEAQ (reference sequence). The CDR3 is made up of 15 amino acids. Trimming stripped 3 bases from V and 3 bases from J, with 11 bases between. This entry belongs to a study of blood T cells in healthy people across ages. Next came a second PCR, run for roughly 6 to 11 cycles, which used a sample-barcoded 5' primer along with a J-beta primer mix. TCRdb analysed the 5' RACE reads with MiXCR anew, one entry per CDR3 protein. The data hold 1.5 million or so distinct CDR3 sequences, with 42% observed a single time. Healthy Caucasian individuals from Russia aged about 6 to 100 served as donors.

This chain uses TRBV7-9 with TRBJ2-2; D may be TRBD1 (5 bases). The sequence was collected from a woman under 30 in good health. Sequencing was done on a sample of blood. CDR3 nucleotide sequence: TGTGCCAGCAGCTTGAAGGGGCGCGACACCGGGGAGCTGTTTTTT. Translation: CASSLKGRDTGELFF.